This TCR beta chain stems from a study of blood T cell repertoires in COVID-19. In the source study's methods: For nucleated cells, counts were estimated from reference gene primer amplification. Assay used: immunoSEQ multiplex PCR; TCRdb lists only in-frame clones, some missing. V, J and clone size are taken as reported in that table, and D and trimming were inferred from the DNA itself. The data contain some 150,000 clones, around 88% of them seen just once; the ten biggest clones take up about 3.5%. The V gene lost 8 bases and the J gene lost 5 bases, with 24 bases spanning the gap. The CDR3 runs to 16 residues. Germline CDR1 LNHDA, CDR2 SQIVND (reference sequence).

The sequence was obtained from a woman aged 50 to 60 in a cohort exposed to, infected with or recovered from COVID-19 (not recorded which). The V and J genes are TRBV19 and TRBJ1-1, with D unresolved. Sequencing was performed on PBMCs or T cells enriched from blood (not recorded which). Here the CDR3 DNA reads TGTGCCAGTCGATCCCTGAGGTCGGGTTTGAGGACTGAAGCTTTCTTT. Its protein is CASRSLRSGLRTEAFF.